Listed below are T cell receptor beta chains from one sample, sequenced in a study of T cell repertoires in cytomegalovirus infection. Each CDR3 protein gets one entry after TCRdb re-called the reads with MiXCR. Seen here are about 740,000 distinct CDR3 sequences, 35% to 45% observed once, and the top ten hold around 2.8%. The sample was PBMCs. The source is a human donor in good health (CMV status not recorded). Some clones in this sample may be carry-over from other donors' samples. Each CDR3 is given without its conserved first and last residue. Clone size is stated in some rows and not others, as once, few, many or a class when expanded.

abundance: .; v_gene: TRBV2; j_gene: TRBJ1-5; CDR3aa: ASSDKGGQPQH
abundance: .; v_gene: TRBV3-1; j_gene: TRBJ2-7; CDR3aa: ASSQARPSGTYEQY
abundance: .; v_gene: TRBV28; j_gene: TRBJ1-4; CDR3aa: AISFLIGSEIQSATNEKLF
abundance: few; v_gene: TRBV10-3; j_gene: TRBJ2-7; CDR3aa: ATSQGGNEYEQY
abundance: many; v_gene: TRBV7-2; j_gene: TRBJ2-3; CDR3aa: ASSLGVPDTQY
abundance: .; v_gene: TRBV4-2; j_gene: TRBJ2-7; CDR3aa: ASSQDMERGGHYEQY
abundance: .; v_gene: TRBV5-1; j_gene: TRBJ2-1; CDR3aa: ASSLGGQGYNEQF
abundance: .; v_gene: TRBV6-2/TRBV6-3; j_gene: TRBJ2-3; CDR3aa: AGSSEDTDTQY
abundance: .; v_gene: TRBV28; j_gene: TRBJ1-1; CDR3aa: ASRASRGRDTEAF
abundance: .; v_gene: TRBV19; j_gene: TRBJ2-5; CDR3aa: ASSSTRGLGKETQY
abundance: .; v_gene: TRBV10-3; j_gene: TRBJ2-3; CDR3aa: AAKTREATDTQY
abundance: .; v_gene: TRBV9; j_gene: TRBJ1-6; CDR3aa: ASSVGGAPLQ
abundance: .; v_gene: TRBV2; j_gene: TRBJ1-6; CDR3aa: ASSEDRAMGSPLH
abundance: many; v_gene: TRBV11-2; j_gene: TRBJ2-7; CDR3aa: ASSSGPHGTGPSYEQY
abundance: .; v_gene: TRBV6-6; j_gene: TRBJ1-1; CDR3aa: ARDLWTGGPEAF
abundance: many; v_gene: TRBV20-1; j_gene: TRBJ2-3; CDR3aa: SARALQFSTDTQY
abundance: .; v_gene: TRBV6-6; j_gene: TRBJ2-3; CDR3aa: ASSRAGEPTDTQY
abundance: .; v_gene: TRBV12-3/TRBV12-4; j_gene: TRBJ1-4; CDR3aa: ASTREGPGEKLF
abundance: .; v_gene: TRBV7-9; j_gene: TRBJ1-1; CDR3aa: ASSSTGERNTEAF
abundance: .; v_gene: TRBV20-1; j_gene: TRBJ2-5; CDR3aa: SARDVSGDAQETQY
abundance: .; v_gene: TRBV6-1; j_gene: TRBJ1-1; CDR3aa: ASKGEGTEAF
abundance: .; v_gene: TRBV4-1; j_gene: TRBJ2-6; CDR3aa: ASSQLHRRSGANVLT
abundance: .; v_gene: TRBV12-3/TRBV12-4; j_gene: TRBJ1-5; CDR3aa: ASSAIKSSNQPQH
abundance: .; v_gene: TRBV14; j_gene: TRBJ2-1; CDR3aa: ASSLLGGTGGSDVRF
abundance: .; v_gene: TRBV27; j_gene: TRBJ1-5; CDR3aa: ASKSDVQSNQPQH
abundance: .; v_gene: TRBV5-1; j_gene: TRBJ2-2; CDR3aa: ASSPRGGLELF
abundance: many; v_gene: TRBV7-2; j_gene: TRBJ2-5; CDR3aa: ASSLGSRNQETQY
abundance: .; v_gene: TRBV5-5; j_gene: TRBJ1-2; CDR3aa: ASSDRRTNYGYT
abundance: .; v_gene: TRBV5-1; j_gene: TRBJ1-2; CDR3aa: ASSSRELPDGYT
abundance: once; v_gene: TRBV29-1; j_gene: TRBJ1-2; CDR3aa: SAATGGGYT
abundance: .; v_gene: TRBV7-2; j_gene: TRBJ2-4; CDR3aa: ASSLESGGAKNIQY